These 23 T cell receptor beta chains were all obtained from the same sample, sequenced in a study of regulatory T cells in long-lasting Graves disease. HTBI primers from iRepertoire and Arm-PCR of CDR3 regions yielded the TCR beta libraries. In TCRdb, the multiplex PCR reads were re-called with MiXCR into one record per CDR3 protein. The data contain hundreds of thousands of distinct CDR3 sequences, roughly 15% of them singletons. Time point of the sample: newly diagnosed GD, antithyroid drugs for less than 3 months. Making the TCR library involved RNA that had been extracted from PBMCs. The same sample was also used in a study of T cells in Graves' hyperthyroidism and ophthalmopathy.

The sequenced sample was peripheral blood mononuclear cells (PBMCs), obtained at new diagnosis, from a patient treated with antithyroid drugs. These receptors were obtained from a young woman with Graves disease.

This clonotype showed up many times. This rearrangement joins TRBV28 to TRBJ1-1; no reliable D call. The CDR3 length is 14 residues. V lost 5 bases and J 4 bases, leaving 14 bases between the germline ends. Germline CDR1 MDHEN, CDR2 SYDVKM. DNA for the CDR3: TGTGCCAGCAGTCTCTCTCTGCGGGGCACTGAAGCTTTCTTT. Translating it yields CASSLSLRGTEAFF.

This clonotype was seen more than once but under ten times. This chain connects TRBV3-1 to TRBJ2-2, with a possible D match to TRBD1 (5 bases). The ends were cut back, 1 base at V and 7 bases at J, with 19 bases in the middle. In germline, CDR1 is LGHDT, CDR2 YNNKEL (reference sequence). CDR3 size: 17 residues. CDR3 loop: CASSQVPKGGHNGELFF. The CDR3 DNA follows: TGTGCCAGCAGCCAAGTACCCAAGGGCGGACACAACGGGGAGCTGTTTTTT.

In this sample, this clonotype turned up many times. The genes are TRBV6-1 and TRBJ1-1; D gene unclear. The CDR3 spans 17 residues. Germline loops: CDR1 MNHNS, CDR2 SASEGT. V was pared by 0 bases and J by 3 bases, with 17 bases between. The CDR3 bases are TGTGCCAGCAGTGAAGCCAGAGGGCGGCCCGCGGACACTGAAGCTTTCTTT. Translation: CASSEARGRPADTEAFF.

This clonotype was found a few times. The chain combines TRBV3-1 with TRBJ2-2; 7 nucleotides agree with TRBD2. This CDR3 has 15 amino acids. CDR1 and CDR2 from the germline V gene are LGHDT and YNNKEL (reference sequence). V dropped 4 bases and J dropped 4; count of bases not matched to a gene: 6. The CDR3 sequence is CASSRGGVSTGELFF. The CDR3 nucleotides are TGTGCCAGCAGCCGGGGGGGGGTTTCCACCGGGGAGCTGTTTTTT.

This clonotype showed up just a few times. J is TRBJ1-2 and V is TRBV24-1, with 10 nucleotides matching TRBD1. CDR3 length equals 15 residues. V shed 2 bases and J 8 bases; nucleotides not matched to a gene: 7. Germline CDR1 reads KGHDR; CDR2 reads SFDVKD. This chain's CDR3 is CATSDSGTGVGGYTF. The CDR3 coding sequence is TGTGCCACCAGTGATTCCGGGACAGGGGTCGGAGGCTACACCTTC.

In this sample, this clonotype turned up once. It may be a read error: a sequence one base away is much more abundant. The chain links TRBV7-2 to TRBJ1-2, with 8 nucleotides matching TRBD1. V shed 1 base, J shed 7 bases, and the junction held 8 bases outside the gene matches. Germline CDR1 and CDR2: SGHTA and FQGNSA. The CDR3 is 15 amino acids. CDR3: CASSLGSDRGCGYTF. The CDR3 DNA follows: TGTGCCAGCAGCTTAGGGTCAGACAGGGGATGTGGCTACACCTTC.

Only a few counts were recorded for this clonotype. The chain combines TRBV6-2 or TRBV6-3 with TRBJ2-7, with a tentative D call TRBD2 (7 bases). Germline CDR1 and CDR2: MNHEY and SVGEGT. This CDR3 comprises 15 residues. The V end lost 5 bases, the J end lost 7 bases, and 21 bases lay between the germline ends. The CDR3 region has the DNA TGTGCCAGCAGTAACGGACTAGGAAAGGGGGGAGAGCAGTACTTC. As protein: CASSNGLGKGGEQYF.

Ten or more counts support this clonotype. This chain joins TRBV6-1 and TRBJ2-5; 8 nucleotides agree with TRBD1. This CDR3 has 14 amino acids. With V trimmed by 5 bases and J by 5 bases, 7 bases remained unmatched. Germline assignment: CDR1 MNHNS and CDR2 SASEGT. DNA for the CDR3: TGTGCCAGCAGTCGTCAGGGGGCCACCGAGACCCAGTACTTC. Its translation: CASSRQGATETQYF.

The chain carries TRBV19 and TRBJ1-1; D is undetermined. Trimming stripped 6 bases from V and 1 base from J, with 18 bases between. The CDR3 has 16 residues. Germline V gene sequence: CDR1 LNHDA, CDR2 SQIVND (reference sequence). The CDR3 region has the DNA TGTGCCAGTAGCCGATTGGGGTGGCCTTCGAACACTGAAGCTTTCTTT. It is translated as CASSRLGWPSNTEAFF. Complete variable domain (other parts from reference TRBV19 and TRBJ1-1): DGGITQSPKYLFRKEGQNVTLSCEQNLNHDAMYWYRQDPGQGLRLIYYSQIVNDFQKGDIAEGYSVSREKKESFPLTVTSAQKNPTAFYLCASSRLGWPSNTEAFFGQGTRLTVV.

This clonotype showed up many times. The chain joins TRBV7-2 to TRBJ2-7; D unclear. The CDR3 covers 12 residues. V lost 1 base, J lost 6 bases, and 7 bases lay in between. CDR1 is SGHTA, CDR2 FQGNSA, per germline. CDR3 nucleotide sequence: TGTGCCAGCAGCTTAGTGGTATCCGAGCAGTACTTC. Translating it yields CASSLVVSEQYF.

This chain connects TRBV6-1 to TRBJ2-3, with TRBD2 matching over 8 bases. The CDR3 spans 15 residues. The V gene end was trimmed by 6 bases and the J gene end by 4 bases; junction bases not matched to a gene: 9. CDR1 MNHNS and CDR2 SASEGT come from the germline V gene. CDR3 residues: CASRPAGEGSDTQYF. The CDR3 DNA follows: TGTGCCAGCAGGCCAGCGGGAGAGGGGTCAGATACGCAGTATTTT.

This clonotype was seen only once. The rearrangement links TRBV5-1 to TRBJ1-1; unclear D gene. Germline values: CDR1 SGHRS, CDR2 YFSETQ. This CDR3 has 18 amino acids. V was pared by 0 bases and J by 1 base, with 19 bases between. The CDR3 DNA reads as TGCGCCAGCAGCTTGGCCAAAATGATGGCGGGATCGAACACTGAAGCTTTCTTT. Translating gives CASSLAKMMAGSNTEAFF.

This clonotype was picked up a small number of times. This chain uses TRBV24-1 with TRBJ1-5, with TRBD1 matching 8 bases. The CDR3 contains 16 residues. The V gene's germline CDR1 is KGHDR and CDR2 SFDVKD. V was clipped by 4 bases and J by 4 bases; unmatched bases: 8. CDR3 region: CATSDARQGYNQPQHF. Written as DNA, the CDR3 is TGTGCCACCAGTGACGCCCGACAGGGGTATAATCAGCCCCAGCATTTT.

Comments on this clonotype: At one boundary the junction diverges from the germline segment, which might be a read error. The chain links TRBV27 to TRBJ2-1; D remains unclear. The CDR3 length is 12 residues. Germline V gene sequence: CDR1 MNHEY, CDR2 SMNVEV (reference sequence). The CDR3: CASNLRRNEQFF. The CDR3 nucleotides are TGTGCCAGCAATTTAAGGCGGAATGAGCAGTTCTTC.

This clonotype is a singleton in its sample. V is TRBV18 and J is TRBJ1-1; no definite D call. Trimming removed 6 bases at V and 8 bases at J, with 10 bases between. Germline V lookup: CDR1 KGHSH, CDR2 LQKENI. CDR3 length equals 11 residues. The CDR3 region is CASSRGDEAFF. In DNA form, the CDR3 reads TGTGCCAGCTCTCGGGGAGACGAAGCTTTCTTT.

This clonotype was seen a handful of times. J is TRBJ2-1 and V is TRBV24-1, with 7 bases that match TRBD2. This CDR3 is 17 amino acids long. Germline CDR1 and CDR2: KGHDR and SFDVKD. Trimming cost V 4 bases and J 4 bases; bases outside gene matches: 12. Here the CDR3 DNA reads TGTGCCACCAGTGACCCTCAGGGTGGGGGGGTATACAATGAGCAGTTCTTC. Encoded protein: CATSDPQGGGVYNEQFF.

This sequence joins TRBV12-3 or TRBV12-4 and TRBJ1-1; 8 bases fit TRBD1. The V segment lost 6 bases and the J segment 5 bases; nucleotides outside the gene matches: 5. CDR3 length: 13 residues. The CDR3 loop is CASSSRGRTEAFF. For the CDR3, the DNA is TGTGCCAGCAGCTCCAGGGGGCGGACTGAAGCTTTCTTT.

In its sample, this clonotype was seen many times. The chain uses TRBV12-3 or TRBV12-4 and TRBJ2-2; 9 bases align to TRBD1. CDR3 length: 15 residues. Losses at the gene ends were 6 bases for V and 6 bases for J; bases not matched to a gene: 8. This CDR3 reads CASRPGTGSAGELFF. CDR3 nucleotides: TGTGCCAGCAGACCCGGGACAGGGTCGGCCGGGGAGCTGTTTTTT.

This clonotype was seen a few times. This rearrangement joins TRBV28 to TRBJ2-2, with TRBD2 matching over 9 bases. This CDR3 has 16 residues. Trimming took 11 bases from V and 7 from J; bases not matched to a gene: 17. The V gene's germline CDR1 is MDHEN and CDR2 SYDVKM. CDR3: CAATTEGGRGGGELFF. DNA for the CDR3: TGTGCCGCCACTACCGAGGGCGGGAGGGGCGGCGGGGAGCTGTTTTTT. The entire variable domain, with the rest obtained from reference TRBV28 and TRBJ2-2, is as follows: DVKVTQSSRYLVKRTGEKVFLECVQDMDHENMFWYRQDPGLGLRLIYFSYDVKMKEKGDIPEGYSVSREKKERFSLILESASTNQTSMYLCAATTEGGRGGGELFFGEGSRLTVL.

Only a few counts were recorded for this clonotype. The gene calls are TRBV4-1 and TRBJ1-6, with unresolved D. Trimming shortened V by 4 bases and J by 8 bases, and 18 bases separated the two germline ends. Germline V CDR1 and CDR2: MGHRA, YSYEKL. The CDR3 runs to 16 residues. CDR3 sequence: CASSPGRSRDDSPLHF. Written as DNA, the CDR3 is TGCGCCAGCAGCCCTGGACGATCTCGAGATGATTCACCCCTCCACTTT.

This clonotype was recorded many times. The chain joins TRBV6-2 or TRBV6-3 to TRBJ2-3, with TRBD1 matching 7 bases. The CDR3 length is 14 residues. From germline, CDR1 is MNHEY and CDR2 SVGEGT. Trimming cost V 5 bases and J 6 bases; bases outside gene matches: 8. CDR3 nucleotide sequence: TGTGCCAGCAGTCGCCTGACAGGGAAGGATACGCAGTATTTT. Translated: CASSRLTGKDTQYF.

The chain uses TRBV24-1 and TRBJ2-3; D possibly corresponds to TRBD1 (6 bases). The V gene's germline CDR1 is KGHDR and CDR2 SFDVKD. The CDR3 covers 17 residues. The V and J ends lost 1 base and 5 bases respectively, with 18 bases between them. The CDR3 DNA reads TGTGCCACCAGTGATTTAACAGGGCGAGGATTGAAAGATACGCAGTATTTT. This codes for CATSDLTGRGLKDTQYF.

The chain couples TRBV20-1 to TRBJ1-1, with D possibly TRBD1 on 5 matching bases. The CDR3 runs 16 residues. V was cut by 6 bases and J by 2 bases, with 22 bases left in between. Per germline, CDR1 DFQATT and CDR2 SNEGSKA (reference sequence). CDR3 loop: CSAIREGRVSNTEAFF. DNA of the CDR3: TGCAGTGCCATCAGGGAGGGGCGGGTTAGCAACACTGAAGCTTTCTTT.